Detailed here is one T cell receptor beta chain. No antigen is known for it. The germline V and J ends were trimmed by 4 bases and 5 bases, with 18 bases remaining between them. CDR3 length: 15 amino acids. In germline, CDR1 is SGHDT, CDR2 YYEEEE. The sample is drawn from a study of T cell responses to AZD1222 COVID-19 vaccine. Study outcomes and limitations: Spike as a whole was targeted by vaccine-associated CD4 TCRs, dominant at 160-218 and 743-854. Only after the peak T cell response were repertoires sampled. Donors were mostly white British, more females; clonal diversity possibly underestimated. The study reported that nearly half of spike-specific TCRs target unmutated variant regions.

The table came from immunoSEQ multiplex PCR; TCRdb's copy has only in-frame clones and leaves some out. Of some 170,000 clones in the sample, approximately 92% were seen once. The sample was peripheral blood, taken 28 days after the second dose of the MenACWY control vaccine. The sequence came from an adult who received the MenACWY meningococcal vaccine as a control. The chain uses TRBV5-6 and TRBJ1-2; D might be TRBD1 (6 bases). CDR3 in amino acids: CASSVGGRSFYGYTF. CDR3 nucleotide sequence: TGTGCCAGCAGCGTCGGGGGGCGCAGCTTTTATGGCTACACCTTC.